What follows are 23 T cell receptor beta chains derived from one specimen sequenced in a study of technical replicates of blood from a few donors (dated by TCRdb to about 2017). The library was obtained by the immunoSEQ multiplex PCR assay. Drawn from immuneACCESS, this table holds only the in-frame rearrangements with V and J called that TCRdb kept. Clones are partly lost; checked studies trace under half to an unresolved V gene and leave the rest unexplained. This sample gives some 48,000 clones in total; more than 85% of them show up just once. The ten largest clones capture 3% to 4% of the sample. The sequenced sample consisted of PBMCs. All receptors come from a human donor in good health. Some clones in this sample may be carry-over from other donors' samples.

V usage is TRBV9 and J usage is TRBJ1-1, with no clear D. Trimming took off 0 bases at V and 2 bases at J, with 11 bases between the two ends. The CDR3 is 15 residues long. Germline CDR1 SGDLS, CDR2 YYNGEE. CDR3 in DNA: TGTGCCAGCAGCGTAGATCCAGTTACAAACACTGAAGCTTTCTTT. This translates into CASSVDPVTNTEAFF.

The chain links TRBV5-1 to TRBJ2-5, with 7 nucleotides matching TRBD2. V lost 1 base to trimming and J lost 2 bases; unmatched junction nucleotides: 5. Germline V gene data show CDR1 as SGHRS and CDR2 as YFSETQ. The CDR3 is made up of 15 amino acids. CDR3 in DNA: TGCGCCAGCAGCTTGTTTTCCGGGGGGCAAGAGACCCAGTACTTC. Translating it yields CASSLFSGGQETQYF.

The gene calls are TRBV5-8 and TRBJ2-1, with a tentative D call TRBD2 (6 bases). Trimming stripped 2 bases from V and 0 bases from J, with 12 bases between. The length of the CDR3 is 16 residues. CDR1 and CDR2 (germline): SGHTS, YDEGEE. The CDR3 loop is CASSFRRGSSYNEQFF. As DNA, the CDR3 is TGTGCCAGCAGCTTTCGCCGGGGGAGCTCCTACAATGAGCAGTTCTTC.

V usage is TRBV5-6 and J usage is TRBJ2-5; D perhaps matches TRBD1 (6 bases). The germline V gene has CDR1 SGHDT and CDR2 YYEEEE. The ends were cut back, 4 bases at V and 2 bases at J, with 12 bases in the middle. CDR3 length: 14 amino acids. CDR3 residues: CASSADRLQETQYF. The CDR3 DNA reads as TGTGCCAGCAGCGCGGACAGATTGCAAGAGACCCAGTACTTC.

The CDR3 spells CASSPALRAAQYF. The CDR3 DNA reads TGTGCCAGCAGCCCGGCCCTCAGGGCCGCCCAGTACTTC. This chain joins TRBV2 and TRBJ2-5, with D maybe TRBD1 (5 bases). The CDR3 runs 13 residues. The V gene lost 6 bases and the J gene lost 9 bases, with 17 bases spanning the gap. Germline CDR1 is SNHLY and CDR2 is FYNNEI.

V usage is TRBV7-6 and J usage is TRBJ2-2, with 10 bases fitting TRBD1. Germline CDR1 and CDR2: SGHVS and FNYEAQ. The CDR3 spans 18 residues. V shed 5 bases and J 1 base; nucleotides not matched to a gene: 10. The CDR3 region has the DNA TGTGCCAGCAGCCTACGATCCGGGACAGGGGAGAACACCGGGGAGCTGTTTTTT. Translated, it gives CASSLRSGTGENTGELFF.

This rearrangement joins TRBV4-3 to TRBJ2-2, with 8 bases that match TRBD1. This CDR3 contains 18 residues. The V segment lost 1 base and the J segment 5 bases; nucleotides outside the gene matches: 12. Germline V gives CDR1 LGHNA, CDR2 YSLEER. CDR3 loop: CASSQVGRGRSSTGELFF. CDR3 bases: TGCGCCAGCAGCCAAGTAGGCAGGGGGCGGTCGTCAACCGGGGAGCTGTTTTTT.

This clone was seen once. CDR3 loop: CASSFQGSGQELFF. The CDR3 DNA follows: TGCGCCAGCAGCTTTCAGGGGTCGGGGCAGGAGCTGTTTTTT. This chain joins TRBV5-1 and TRBJ2-2; the D gene is possibly TRBD1 (6 bases). The CDR3 has 14 amino acids. Between the trimmed V and J ends, which lost 2 bases and 10 bases, there was a span of 15 bases. Per germline, CDR1 SGHRS and CDR2 YFSETQ.

This CDR3 reads CASSLQDGYTF. The DNA of the CDR3 is TGTGCCAGCAGCTTGCAGGATGGCTACACCTTC. The rearrangement joins TRBV5-8 to TRBJ1-2; D remains unclear. Trimming removed 1 base from V and 6 bases from J, with 4 bases in between. Germline V lookup: CDR1 SGHTS, CDR2 YDEGEE. This CDR3 is 11 amino acids long.

This clone has just one count. The genes are TRBV18 and TRBJ2-7, with 9 nucleotides matching TRBD2. There are 15 residues in the CDR3. The J segment lost 4 bases and the V segment lost 2 bases, leaving 6 bases of the junction unmatched. The germline gives CDR1 KGHSH, CDR2 LQKENI. Here the CDR3 reads CASSPASGMWYEQYF. The DNA of the CDR3 is TGTGCCAGCTCACCAGCTAGCGGGATGTGGTACGAGCAGTACTTC.

The V gene is TRBV29-1, the J gene TRBJ2-5, with a tentative D call TRBD1 (6 bases). Between the trimmed V and J ends, which lost 5 bases and 7 bases, there was a span of 17 bases. The CDR3 contains 13 residues. CDR1 is SQVTM, CDR2 ANQGSEA, per germline. The CDR3 sequence: CSVSDSERATQYF. CDR3 nucleotides: TGCAGCGTTTCGGACAGTGAACGTGCGACCCAGTACTTC.

CDR3 sequence reads: CAISDTWSSYEQYF. The CDR3 DNA reads TGTGCCATCAGTGATACATGGAGCTCCTACGAGCAGTACTTC. J is TRBJ2-7 and V is TRBV10-3, with D hard to call. The CDR3 consists of 14 residues. The V end lost 3 bases, the J end lost 0 bases, and 9 bases lay between the germline ends. CDR1 and CDR2 from the germline V gene are ENHRY and SYGVKD.

V is TRBV4-3 and J is TRBJ2-5; 8 nucleotides line up with TRBD2. V dropped 0 bases and J dropped 1; count of bases not matched to a gene: 10. CDR3 size: 18 residues. Germline loops: CDR1 LGHNA, CDR2 YSLEER. CDR3 bases: TGCGCCAGCAGCCAAGAATACTCTTCAGGACTAGCCCAAGAGACCCAGTACTTC. Amino acid sequence: CASSQEYSSGLAQETQYF.

The V call is TRBV2, the J call TRBJ2-5, with a tentative D call TRBD2 (6 bases). This CDR3 region has 13 residues. Germline CDR1 is SNHLY and CDR2 is FYNNEI. Trimming removed 6 bases from V and 1 base from J, with 9 bases in between. This CDR3 reads CASREGAQETQYF. The CDR3, as DNA: TGTGCCAGCAGGGAGGGAGCCCAAGAGACCCAGTACTTC.

The CDR3 is CASSRTSGGAVDTQYF. The CDR3 DNA sequence: TGTGCCAGCAGTCGAACTAGCGGGGGGGCTGTAGATACGCAGTATTTT. The V call is TRBV7-2, the J call TRBJ2-3; TRBD2 matches at 13 bases. After removal of 6 bases from V and 5 bases from J, the junction contained 8 bases not matched to a gene. The CDR3 contains 16 residues. Germline V gene sequence: CDR1 SGHTA, CDR2 FQGNSA. The entire variable domain, with the rest obtained from reference TRBV7-2 and TRBJ2-3, is as follows: GAGVSQSPSNKVTEKGKDVELRCDPISGHTALYWYRQSLGQGLEFLIYFQGNSAPDKSGLPSDRFSAERTGGSVSTLTIQRTQQEDSAVYLCASSRTSGGAVDTQYFGPGTRLTVL.

This chain uses TRBV6-6 with TRBJ2-7, with D maybe TRBD1 (6 bases). CDR1 MNHNY and CDR2 SVGAGI come from the germline V gene (reference sequence). With 4 bases removed from V and 1 base from J, the gap between germline ends came to 14 bases. The CDR3 is made up of 15 amino acids. The CDR3 protein is CASSLFAGESYEQYF. The CDR3 DNA sequence: TGTGCCAGCAGTTTGTTCGCAGGGGAATCCTACGAGCAGTACTTC.

The chain joins TRBV9 to TRBJ1-1; 7 nucleotides align to TRBD1. From germline, CDR1 is SGDLS and CDR2 YYNGEE. J was trimmed by 0 bases and V by 1 base; bases with no gene match: 9. This CDR3 has 17 residues. The CDR3 here is CASSVSPGRGLNTEAFF. The CDR3, as DNA: TGTGCCAGCAGCGTAAGCCCCGGGAGGGGGCTGAACACTGAAGCTTTCTTT.

This CDR3 reads CASSYPWLSYEQYF. The CDR3 DNA reads TGTGCCAGCAGCTACCCCTGGCTTTCCTACGAGCAGTACTTC. V is TRBV7-8 and J is TRBJ2-7, with D uncertain. The CDR3 spans 14 residues. Trimming pared 4 bases from V and 1 base from J, leaving 11 bases between. Per the germline V gene, CDR1 is SGHVS and CDR2 is FQNEAQ.

This chain uses TRBV11-3 with TRBJ2-1; 10 bases align to TRBD1. Germline V gene sequence: CDR1 SGHNT, CDR2 YENEEA. V lost 5 bases and J lost 5; bases outside the gene matches: 6. CDR3 length equals 15 residues. The DNA for the CDR3 is TGTGCCAGCAGCCCCGGGACAGGGGTGAACAATGAGCAGTTCTTC. This codes for CASSPGTGVNNEQFF. The full variable domain, its missing parts supplied by reference TRBV11-3 and TRBJ2-1, is EAGVVQSPRYKIIEKKQPVAFWCNPISGHNTLYWYLQNLGQGPELLIRYENEEAVDDSQLPKDRFSAERLKGVDSTLKIQPAELGDSAVYLCASSPGTGVNNEQFFGPGTRLTVL.

The chain combines TRBV4-2 with TRBJ1-2, with D perhaps TRBD1 (5 bases). V dropped 8 bases and J dropped 7 bases, with 14 bases sitting between them. CDR3 size: 12 residues. Germline-derived CDR1 and CDR2 are LGHNA and YNFKEQ. The CDR3, as DNA: TGTGCCAGCGGTGGGCGGGGGGGTGGCTACACCTTC. Translation gives CASGGRGGGYTF.

The V gene is TRBV7-2, the J gene TRBJ1-2, with TRBD1 identical over 7 bases. V lost 6 bases, J lost 7 bases, and 8 bases stayed unmatched. The germline V gene encodes CDR1 SGHTA and CDR2 FQGNSA. The CDR3 has 13 amino acids. The CDR3 sequence is CASSGDRVAGYTF. The DNA of the CDR3 is TGTGCCAGCAGTGGAGACAGGGTTGCTGGCTACACCTTC.

This clone was recorded a few times. The V call is TRBV11-1, the J call TRBJ1-2; 10 bases line up with TRBD1. The germline V gene encodes CDR1 SGHAT and CDR2 FQDESV (reference sequence). CDR3 length: 14 amino acids. The V and J ends lost 5 bases and 3 bases, in that order; junction bases with no gene match: 3. CDR3: CASSRDRGDYGYTF. DNA of the CDR3: TGTGCCAGCAGCCGGGACAGGGGAGACTATGGCTACACCTTC.

This chain links TRBV6-5 with TRBJ1-2; unclear D gene. V dropped 6 bases and J dropped 1 base, with 9 bases sitting between them. The germline CDR1 and CDR2 sequences are MNHEY and SVGAGI. CDR3 length: 13 residues. The CDR3 coding sequence is TGTGCCAGCAGACCGAACTTTAACTATGGCTACACCTTC. Translating it yields CASRPNFNYGYTF.